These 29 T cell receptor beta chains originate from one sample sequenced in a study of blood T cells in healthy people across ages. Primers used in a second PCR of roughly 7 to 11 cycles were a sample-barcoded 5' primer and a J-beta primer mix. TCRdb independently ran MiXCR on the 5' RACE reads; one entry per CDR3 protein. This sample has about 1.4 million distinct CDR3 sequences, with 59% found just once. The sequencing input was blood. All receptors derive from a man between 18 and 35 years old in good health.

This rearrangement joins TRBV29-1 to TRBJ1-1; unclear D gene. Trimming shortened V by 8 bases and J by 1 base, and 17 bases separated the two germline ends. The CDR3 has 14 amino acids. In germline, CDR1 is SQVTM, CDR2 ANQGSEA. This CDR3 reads CSMFRILGNTEAFF. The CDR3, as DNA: TGCAGCATGTTCAGGATACTCGGGAACACTGAAGCTTTCTTT.

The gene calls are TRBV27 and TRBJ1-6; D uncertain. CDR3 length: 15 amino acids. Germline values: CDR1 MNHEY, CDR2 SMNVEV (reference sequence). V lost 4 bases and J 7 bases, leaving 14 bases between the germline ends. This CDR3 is CASSSSALGNSPLHF. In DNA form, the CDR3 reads TGTGCCAGCAGTTCCTCGGCCCTGGGAAATTCACCCCTCCACTTT.

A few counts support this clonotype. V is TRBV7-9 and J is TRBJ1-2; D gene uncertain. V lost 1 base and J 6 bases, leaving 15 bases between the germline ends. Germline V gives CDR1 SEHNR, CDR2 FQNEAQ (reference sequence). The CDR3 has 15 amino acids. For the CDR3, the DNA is TGTGCCAGCAGCTTAGGGACCTCAATCGTGGATGGCTACACCTTC. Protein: CASSLGTSIVDGYTF.

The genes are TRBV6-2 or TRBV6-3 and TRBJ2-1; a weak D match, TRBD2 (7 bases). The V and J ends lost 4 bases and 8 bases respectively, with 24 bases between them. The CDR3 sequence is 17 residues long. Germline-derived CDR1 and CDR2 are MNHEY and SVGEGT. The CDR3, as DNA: TGTGCCAGCAGTTCGCGATTGGGGGGGCCGATCCCCGATGAGCAGTTCTTC. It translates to CASSSRLGGPIPDEQFF.

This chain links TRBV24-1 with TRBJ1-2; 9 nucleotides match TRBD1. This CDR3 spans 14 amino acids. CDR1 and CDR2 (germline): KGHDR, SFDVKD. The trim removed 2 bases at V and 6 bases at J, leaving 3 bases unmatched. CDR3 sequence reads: CATSDWDRDHGYTF. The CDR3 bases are TGTGCCACCAGTGATTGGGACAGGGACCATGGCTACACCTTC.

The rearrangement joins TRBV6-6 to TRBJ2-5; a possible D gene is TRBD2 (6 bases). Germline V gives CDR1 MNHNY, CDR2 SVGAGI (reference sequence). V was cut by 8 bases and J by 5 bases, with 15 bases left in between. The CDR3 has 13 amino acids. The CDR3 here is CASRTILKETQYF. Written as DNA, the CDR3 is TGTGCCAGCCGGACTATACTCAAGGAGACCCAGTACTTC.

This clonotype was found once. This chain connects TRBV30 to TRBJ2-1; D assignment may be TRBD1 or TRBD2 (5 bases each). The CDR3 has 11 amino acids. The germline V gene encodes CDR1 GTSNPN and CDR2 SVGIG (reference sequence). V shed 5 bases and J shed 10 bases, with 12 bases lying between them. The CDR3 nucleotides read TGTGCCTGGGGGGGTTCTGGGGAGCAGTTCTTC. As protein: CAWGGSGEQFF.

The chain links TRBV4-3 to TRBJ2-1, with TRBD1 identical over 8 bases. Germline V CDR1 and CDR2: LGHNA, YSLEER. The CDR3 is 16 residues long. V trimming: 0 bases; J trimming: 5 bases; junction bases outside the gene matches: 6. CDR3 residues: CASSQDGPGGNNEQFF. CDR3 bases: TGCGCCAGCAGCCAAGATGGGCCAGGGGGCAACAATGAGCAGTTCTTC.

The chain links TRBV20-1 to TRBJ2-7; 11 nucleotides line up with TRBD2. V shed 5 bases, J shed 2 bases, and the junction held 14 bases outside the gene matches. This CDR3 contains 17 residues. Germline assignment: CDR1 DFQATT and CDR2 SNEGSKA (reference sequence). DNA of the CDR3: TGCAGTGCTTCGACCAATACTCTAGCGGGAGGTACCTACGAGCAGTACTTC. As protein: CSASTNTLAGGTYEQYF.

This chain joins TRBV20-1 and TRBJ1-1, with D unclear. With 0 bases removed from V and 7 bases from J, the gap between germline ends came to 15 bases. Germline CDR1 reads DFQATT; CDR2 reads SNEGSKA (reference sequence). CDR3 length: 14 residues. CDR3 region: CSARDTSEGNEAFF. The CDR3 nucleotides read TGCAGTGCTAGAGATACCTCGGAGGGTAATGAAGCTTTCTTT.

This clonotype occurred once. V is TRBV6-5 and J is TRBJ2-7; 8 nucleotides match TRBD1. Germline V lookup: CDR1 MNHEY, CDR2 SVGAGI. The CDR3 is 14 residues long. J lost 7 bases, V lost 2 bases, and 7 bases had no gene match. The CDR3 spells CASSYRKTGVEQYF. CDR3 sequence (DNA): TGTGCCAGCAGTTACCGTAAGACAGGGGTGGAGCAGTACTTC.

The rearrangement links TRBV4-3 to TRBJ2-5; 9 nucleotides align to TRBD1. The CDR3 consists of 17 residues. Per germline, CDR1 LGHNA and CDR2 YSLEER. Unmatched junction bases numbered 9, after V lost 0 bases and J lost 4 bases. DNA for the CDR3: TGCGCCAGCAGCCAAGAGACCCCGGGACAGGGACGAGAGACCCAGTACTTC. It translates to CASSQETPGQGRETQYF.

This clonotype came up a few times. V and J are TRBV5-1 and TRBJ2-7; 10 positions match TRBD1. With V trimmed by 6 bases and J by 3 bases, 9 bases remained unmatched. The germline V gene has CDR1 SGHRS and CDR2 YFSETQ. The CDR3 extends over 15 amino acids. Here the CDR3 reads CASTLGGTGDYEQYF. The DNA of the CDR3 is TGCGCCAGCACCCTGGGGGGGACAGGGGACTACGAGCAGTACTTC.

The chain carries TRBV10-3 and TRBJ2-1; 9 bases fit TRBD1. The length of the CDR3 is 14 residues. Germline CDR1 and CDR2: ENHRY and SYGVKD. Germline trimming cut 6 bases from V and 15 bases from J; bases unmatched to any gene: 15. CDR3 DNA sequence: TGTGCCATCAGAGAAGAGTTTGGGACAGGGCGTCCGTTCTTC. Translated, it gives CAIREEFGTGRPFF.

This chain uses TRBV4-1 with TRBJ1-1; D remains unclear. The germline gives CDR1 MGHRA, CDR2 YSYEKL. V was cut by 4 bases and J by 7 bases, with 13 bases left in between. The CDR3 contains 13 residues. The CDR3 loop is CASSPAGGNEAFF. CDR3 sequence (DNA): TGCGCCAGCAGCCCAGCCGGAGGGAATGAAGCTTTCTTT.

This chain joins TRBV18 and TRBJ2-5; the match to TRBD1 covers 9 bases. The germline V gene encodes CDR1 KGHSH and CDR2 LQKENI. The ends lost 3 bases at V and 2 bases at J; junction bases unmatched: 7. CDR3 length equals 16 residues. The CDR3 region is CASSPTGTGKQETQYF. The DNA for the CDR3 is TGTGCCAGCTCACCCACCGGGACAGGGAAACAAGAGACCCAGTACTTC.

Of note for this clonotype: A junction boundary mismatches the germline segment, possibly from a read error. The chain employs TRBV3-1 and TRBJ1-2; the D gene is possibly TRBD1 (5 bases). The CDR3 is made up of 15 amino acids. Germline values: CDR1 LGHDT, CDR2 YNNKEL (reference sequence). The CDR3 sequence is CASSQGAPTNYGYTF. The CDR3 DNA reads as TGTGCCAGCAGTCAAGGGGCCCCGACTAACTATGGCTACACCTTC.

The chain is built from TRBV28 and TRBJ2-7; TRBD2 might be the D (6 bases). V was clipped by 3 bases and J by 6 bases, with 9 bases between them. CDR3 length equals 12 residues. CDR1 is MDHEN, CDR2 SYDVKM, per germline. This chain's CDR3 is CASSFGGLEQYF. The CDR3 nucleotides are TGTGCCAGCAGTTTCGGGGGACTCGAGCAGTACTTC. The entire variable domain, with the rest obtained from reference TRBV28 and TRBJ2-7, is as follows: DVKVTQSSRYLVKRTGEKVFLECVQDMDHENMFWYRQDPGLGLRLIYFSYDVKMKEKGDIPEGYSVSREKKERFSLILESASTNQTSMYLCASSFGGLEQYFGPGTRLTVT.

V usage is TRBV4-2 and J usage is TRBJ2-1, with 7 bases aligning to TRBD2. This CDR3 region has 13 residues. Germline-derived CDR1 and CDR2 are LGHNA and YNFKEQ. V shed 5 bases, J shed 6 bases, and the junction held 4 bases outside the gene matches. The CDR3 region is CASSGRVGNEQFF. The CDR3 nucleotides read TGTGCCAGCAGCGGGAGGGTGGGCAATGAGCAGTTCTTC.

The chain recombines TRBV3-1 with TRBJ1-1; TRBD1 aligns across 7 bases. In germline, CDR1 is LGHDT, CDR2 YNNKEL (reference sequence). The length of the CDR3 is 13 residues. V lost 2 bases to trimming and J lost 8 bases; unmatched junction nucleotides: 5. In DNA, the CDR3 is TGTGCCAGCAGCCAAACTCGACAGGGCGAAGCTTTCTTT. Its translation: CASSQTRQGEAFF.

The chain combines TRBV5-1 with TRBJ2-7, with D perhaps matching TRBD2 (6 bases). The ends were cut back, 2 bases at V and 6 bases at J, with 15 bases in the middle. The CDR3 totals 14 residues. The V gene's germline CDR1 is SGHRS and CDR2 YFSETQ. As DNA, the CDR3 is TGCGCCAGCAGCTTTCGGACTACTTTCTCCGAGCAGTACTTC. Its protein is CASSFRTTFSEQYF.

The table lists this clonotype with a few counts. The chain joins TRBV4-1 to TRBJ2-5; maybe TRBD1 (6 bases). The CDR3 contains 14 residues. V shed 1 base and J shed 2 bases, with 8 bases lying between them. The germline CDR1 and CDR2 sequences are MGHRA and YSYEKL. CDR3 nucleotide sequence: TGCGCCAGCAGCCAAGTACAGGGTCAAGAGACCCAGTACTTC. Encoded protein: CASSQVQGQETQYF.

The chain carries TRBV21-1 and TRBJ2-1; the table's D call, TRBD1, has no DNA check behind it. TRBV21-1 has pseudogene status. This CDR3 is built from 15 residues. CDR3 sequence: CASSKGRPTGARQFF. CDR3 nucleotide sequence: TGTGCCAGCAGCAAAGGGCGTCCTACAGGGGCGAGACAGTTCTTC.

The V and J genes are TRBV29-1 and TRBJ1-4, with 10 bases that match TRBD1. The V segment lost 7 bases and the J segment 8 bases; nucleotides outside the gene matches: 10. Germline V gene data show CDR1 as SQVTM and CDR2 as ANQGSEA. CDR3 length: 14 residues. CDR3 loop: CSACVGQGTEKLFF. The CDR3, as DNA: TGCAGCGCATGCGTGGGACAGGGGACGGAAAAACTGTTTTTT.

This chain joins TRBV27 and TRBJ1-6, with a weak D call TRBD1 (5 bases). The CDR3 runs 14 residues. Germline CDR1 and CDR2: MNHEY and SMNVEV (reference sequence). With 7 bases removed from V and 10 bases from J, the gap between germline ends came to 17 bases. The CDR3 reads CASKITGLGSPLHF. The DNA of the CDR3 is TGTGCCAGCAAGATTACAGGCCTCGGGTCACCCCTCCACTTT.

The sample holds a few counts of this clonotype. CDR3 sequence (DNA): TGTGCCAGCACCTTAGCGGGGGAATACAATGAGCAGTTCTTC. It yields the protein CASTLAGEYNEQFF. The gene calls are TRBV27 and TRBJ2-1; 9 bases align to TRBD2. V lost 7 bases to trimming and J lost 4 bases; unmatched junction nucleotides: 5. From germline, CDR1 is MNHEY and CDR2 SMNVEV (reference sequence). The CDR3 is 14 amino acids.

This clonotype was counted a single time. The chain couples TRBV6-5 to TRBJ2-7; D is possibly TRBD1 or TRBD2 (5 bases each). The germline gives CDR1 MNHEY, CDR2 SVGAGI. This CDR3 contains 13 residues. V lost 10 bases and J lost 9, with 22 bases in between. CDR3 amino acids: CATHNLGTLGQYF. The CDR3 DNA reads TGTGCCACCCATAATCTCGGGACCCTAGGGCAGTACTTC.

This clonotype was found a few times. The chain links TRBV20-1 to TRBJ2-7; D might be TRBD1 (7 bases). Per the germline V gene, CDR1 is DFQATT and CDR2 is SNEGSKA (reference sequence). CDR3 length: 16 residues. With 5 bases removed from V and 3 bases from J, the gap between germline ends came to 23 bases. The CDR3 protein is CSALDSWGDRDYEQYF. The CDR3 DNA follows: TGCAGTGCTCTTGATTCTTGGGGGGACAGAGACTACGAGCAGTACTTC.

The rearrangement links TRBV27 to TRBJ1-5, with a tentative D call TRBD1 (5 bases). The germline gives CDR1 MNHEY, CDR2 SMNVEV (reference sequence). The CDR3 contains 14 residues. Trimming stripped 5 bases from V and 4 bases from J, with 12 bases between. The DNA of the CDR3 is TGTGCCAGCAGTATAGCGGGGGGGAATCAGCCCCAGCATTTT. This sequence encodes CASSIAGGNQPQHF.